The rows below give T cell receptor beta chains drawn from one sample of a study of blood T cells in healthy people across ages. Each CDR3 protein is one row after TCRdb ran MiXCR on the 5' RACE reads. Among around 1,900,000 distinct CDR3 sequences, roughly two fifths were seen once, and the ten largest hold 23%. The specimen sequenced was blood. The receptors were sampled from a human donor in good health. CDR3s include the opening cysteine and the closing phenylalanine or tryptophan. A D gene is named only where the DNA matches it firmly. A row's size may be missing; if present it is once, few, many or a size class.

>-|once|TRBV7-2|TRBJ1-5
CASSLRGGGFQPQHF
TGTGCCAGCAGCTTACGAGGGGGGGGTTTCCAGCCCCAGCATTTT
>-|-|TRBV10-3|TRBJ1-1
CAISPAGANTEAFF
TGTGCCATCAGTCCGGCCGGGGCTAACACTGAAGCTTTCTTT
>-|-|TRBV7-2|TRBJ2-7
CASSWTGGRSFPLEQYF
TGTGCCAGCAGCTGGACGGGGGGCCGAAGTTTTCCCCTCGAGCAGTACTTC
>TRBD2|-|TRBV28|TRBJ2-5
CASSLSFAGGGETQYF
TGTGCCAGCAGTCTATCCTTTGCGGGGGGAGGCGAGACCCAGTACTTC
>TRBD2|few|TRBV20-1|TRBJ2-4
CSASGRPSGGKNIQYF
TGCAGTGCTAGCGGGAGGCCGTCTGGGGGCAAAAACATTCAGTACTTC
>-|-|TRBV4-2|TRBJ1-5
CASSQEQHSNQPQHF
TGTGCCAGCAGCCAAGAACAGCATAGCAATCAGCCCCAGCATTTT
>TRBD2|-|TRBV6-5|TRBJ2-3
CASYRTSGSTDTQYF
TGTGCCAGCTACAGGACTAGCGGAAGCACAGATACGCAGTATTTT
>-|many|TRBV12-3/TRBV12-4|TRBJ1-6
CASSLGGSYNSPLHF
TGTGCCAGCAGTTTAGGGGGCTCCTATAATTCACCCCTCCACTTT
>TRBD2|-|TRBV11-1|TRBJ2-1
CASRTPGLAFGNEQFF
TGTGCCAGCAGGACTCCGGGACTAGCGTTTGGCAATGAGCAGTTCTTC
>TRBD2|-|TRBV9|TRBJ2-7
CASSVELAGYEQYF
TGTGCCAGCAGCGTAGAACTAGCGGGCTACGAGCAGTACTTC
>TRBD2|few|TRBV5-1|TRBJ2-3
CASSLRLAGGLVTDTQYF
TGCGCCAGCAGCTTGAGACTAGCGGGGGGGCTTGTCACAGATACGCAGTATTTT
>-|-|TRBV6-2/TRBV6-3|TRBJ1-5
CASNLRGILKPNQPQHF
TGTGCCAGCAATTTACGGGGGATACTAAAACCAAATCAGCCCCAGCATTTT
>TRBD2|many|TRBV29-1|TRBJ2-1
CSVRRTSGVGNEQFF
TGCAGCGTCCGAAGGACTAGCGGGGTTGGAAATGAGCAGTTCTTC
>TRBD1|-|TRBV11-2|TRBJ2-7
CASSLRPDRETEQYF
TGTGCCAGCAGCCTAAGACCGGACAGGGAAACCGAGCAGTACTTC
>TRBD1|-|TRBV4-3|TRBJ2-7
CASSQEGTGNYEQYF
TGCGCCAGCAGCCAAGAGGGGACAGGAAACTACGAGCAGTACTTC
>TRBD1|-|TRBV29-1|TRBJ1-1
CSARQGSNTEAFF
TGCAGCGCCCGACAGGGGTCAAACACTGAAGCTTTCTTT
>-|few|TRBV28|TRBJ1-2
CASSLVGDNYGYTF
TGTGCCAGCAGTTTAGTCGGAGATAACTATGGCTACACCTTC
>-|few|TRBV7-3|TRBJ2-7
CASSLRSYRGSKIYEQYF
TGTGCCAGCAGCTTAAGGTCCTACCGGGGTAGTAAAATCTACGAGCAGTACTTC
>-|few|TRBV4-3|TRBJ2-7
CASSQDLGQRYEQYF
TGCGCCAGCAGCCAAGATTTAGGCCAAAGATACGAGCAGTACTTC
>-|few|TRBV20-1|TRBJ1-5
CSAIKYIDRWVGGQPQHF
TGCAGTGCTATTAAATACATTGATAGATGGGTAGGTGGTCAGCCCCAGCATTTT
>-|-|TRBV27|TRBJ2-7
CASSLSGTVLFEQYF
TGTGCCAGCAGTTTATCCGGGACGGTCTTGTTCGAGCAGTACTTC
>-|-|TRBV27|TRBJ1-2
CASSLGWGRPGYTF
TGTGCCAGCAGTTTAGGGTGGGGCCGGCCTGGCTACACCTTC